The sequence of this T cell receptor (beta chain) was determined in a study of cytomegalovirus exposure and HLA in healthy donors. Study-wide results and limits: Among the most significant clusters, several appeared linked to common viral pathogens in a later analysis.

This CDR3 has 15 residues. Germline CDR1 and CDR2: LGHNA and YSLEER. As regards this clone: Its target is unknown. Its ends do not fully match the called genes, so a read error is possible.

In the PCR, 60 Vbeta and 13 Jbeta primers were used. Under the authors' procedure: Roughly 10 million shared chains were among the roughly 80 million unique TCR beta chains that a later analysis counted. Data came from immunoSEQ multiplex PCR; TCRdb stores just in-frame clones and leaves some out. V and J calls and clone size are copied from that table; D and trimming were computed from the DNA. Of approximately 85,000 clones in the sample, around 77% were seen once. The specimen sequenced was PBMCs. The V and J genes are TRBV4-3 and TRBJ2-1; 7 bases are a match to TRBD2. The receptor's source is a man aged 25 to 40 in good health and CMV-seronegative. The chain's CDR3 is CANSQRDRSYNEQFF. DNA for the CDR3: TGCGCCAACAGCCAGCGGGACCGATCCTACAATGAGCAGTTCTTC.